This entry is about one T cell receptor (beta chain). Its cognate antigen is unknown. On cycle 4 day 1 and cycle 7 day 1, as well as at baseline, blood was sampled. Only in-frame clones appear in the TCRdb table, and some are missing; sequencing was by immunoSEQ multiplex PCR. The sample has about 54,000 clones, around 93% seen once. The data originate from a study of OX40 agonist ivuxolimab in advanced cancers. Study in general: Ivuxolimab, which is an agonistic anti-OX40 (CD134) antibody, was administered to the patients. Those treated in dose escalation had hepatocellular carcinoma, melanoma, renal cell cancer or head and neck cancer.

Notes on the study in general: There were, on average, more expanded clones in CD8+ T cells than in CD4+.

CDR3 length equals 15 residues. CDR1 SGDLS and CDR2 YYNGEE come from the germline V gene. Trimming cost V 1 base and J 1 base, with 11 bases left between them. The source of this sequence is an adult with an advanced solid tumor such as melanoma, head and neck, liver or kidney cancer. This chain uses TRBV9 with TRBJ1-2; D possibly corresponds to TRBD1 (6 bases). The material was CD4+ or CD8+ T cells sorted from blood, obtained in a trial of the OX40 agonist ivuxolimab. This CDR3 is CASSVQGTGNYGYTF. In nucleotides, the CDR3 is TGTGCCAGCAGCGTACAGGGGACTGGTAACTATGGCTACACCTTC.